This T cell receptor beta chain stems from a study of T-cell memory formation after mild COVID-19. The germline CDR1 and CDR2 sequences are MNHEY and SVGAGI. V shed 6 bases and J 10 bases; nucleotides not matched to a gene: 9. The CDR3 length is 13 residues. This clonotype showed up just a few times. Using its own MiXCR run on the 5' RACE reads, TCRdb lists one record per CDR3 protein. Here the sample spans roughly 130,000 distinct CDR3 sequences, 5% to 6.5% being singletons. This chain connects TRBV6-5 to TRBJ2-1, with 7 bases that match TRBD1. This receptor was identified in an adult woman who had mild COVID-19 (a few samples of this study predate the infection). Cell type and time point are not known. Input material: PBMCs or a T cell subset sorted from them (not recorded which). The CDR3 DNA is TGTGCCAGCAGCATCCAGGGGGTCGGCGAGCAGTTCTTC. This encodes CASSIQGVGEQFF.